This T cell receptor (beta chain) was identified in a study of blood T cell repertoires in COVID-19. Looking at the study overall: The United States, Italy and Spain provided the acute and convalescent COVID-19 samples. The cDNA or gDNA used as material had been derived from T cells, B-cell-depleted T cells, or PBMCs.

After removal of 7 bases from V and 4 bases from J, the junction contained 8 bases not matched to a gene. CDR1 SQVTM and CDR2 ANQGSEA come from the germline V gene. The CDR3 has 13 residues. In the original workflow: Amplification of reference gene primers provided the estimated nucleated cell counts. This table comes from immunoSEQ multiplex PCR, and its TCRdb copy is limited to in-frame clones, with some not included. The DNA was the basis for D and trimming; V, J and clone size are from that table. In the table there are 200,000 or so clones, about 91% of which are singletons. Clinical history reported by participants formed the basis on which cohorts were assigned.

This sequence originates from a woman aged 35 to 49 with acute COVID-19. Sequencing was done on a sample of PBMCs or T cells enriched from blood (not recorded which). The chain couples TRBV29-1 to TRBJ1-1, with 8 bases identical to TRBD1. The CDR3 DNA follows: TGCAGCGGCCATTACAGGGGGGGCACTGAAGCTTTCTTT. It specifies CSGHYRGGTEAFF.